The clone carrying this T cell receptor (beta chain) has only a few counts. The antigen is unknown. This entry comes from a study of T cell responses to AZD1222 COVID-19 vaccine. Study observations and caveats: Just a handful of AZD1222 recipients tested seropositive at baseline.

The CDR3 is 16 residues long. Per germline, CDR1 SEHNR and CDR2 FQNEAQ (reference sequence). V gave up 1 base and J gave up 9 bases, with 20 bases separating them. Repertoires were generated with immunoSEQ multiplex PCR, while TCRdb's copy carries only in-frame clones and drops some. The table has about 150,000 clones, about 88% seen once. The TCR originated in an adult in good health. The sample was peripheral blood, taken on day 0 of AZD1222 vaccination. The V and J genes are TRBV7-9 and TRBJ2-3; D assignment may be TRBD1 or TRBD2 (5 bases each). The CDR3 sequence: CASSLGGSSLPATQYF. The CDR3 DNA is TGTGCCAGCAGCTTAGGGGGGTCCTCTTTACCGGCCACGCAGTATTTT. The full variable domain, completed using reference TRBV7-9 and TRBJ2-3, is DTGVSQNPRHKITKRGQNVTFRCDPISEHNRLYWYRQTLGQGPEFLTYFQNEAQLEKSRLLSDRFSAERPKGSFSTLEIQRTEQGDSAMYLCASSLGGSSLPATQYFGPGTRLTVL.